The entry below describes one T cell receptor (beta chain). Its antigen is not identified. This sample stems from a study of cytomegalovirus exposure and HLA in healthy donors. Overall study findings and caveats: TCR beta V- and J-gene trimming was later associated with a missense DCLRE1C variant. According to reports, the classifier identified cytomegalovirus status with high specificity and sensitivity.

CDR3 size: 14 residues. CDR1 is SGHRS, CDR2 YFSETQ, per germline. Trimming shortened V by 5 bases and J by 9 bases, and 17 bases separated the two germline ends. PCR was performed using 60 Vbeta and 13 Jbeta primers. Sequencing was performed with immunoSEQ multiplex PCR; in TCRdb, only in-frame clones are kept and a portion is missing. Of 90,000 to 140,000 clones in the sample, 75% to 90% were seen once. The TCR comes from a man younger than 45 in good health and CMV-seropositive. The chain joins TRBV5-1 to TRBJ2-2, with a tentative D call TRBD1 (6 bases). Sequencing input: PBMCs. CDR3 nucleotide sequence: TGCGCCAGCAGGCCTCAGCCAGGGGCCCGGGAGCTGTTTTTT. This sequence encodes CASRPQPGARELFF.